This TCR beta chain was captured by sequencing in a study of T cells in Graves' hyperthyroidism and ophthalmopathy. Researchers amplified the TCR beta CDR3 regions from RNA transcripts. The primer set for the first-round RT-PCR of the TCR CDR3 was HTBI. MiXCR, applied by TCRdb to the multiplex PCR reads, yields one record per CDR3 protein. The data hold 85,000 to 110,000 distinct CDR3 sequences, with about 45% observed a single time. CDR1 and CDR2 (germline): MNHNS, SASEGT. The CDR3 has 15 amino acids. V lost 2 bases to trimming and J lost 7 bases, with 17 bases between them. Regarding the study as a whole: Ophthalmopathy, as predicted by the model, came a median about seven months after the prediction.

In this sample, this clonotype turned up a few times. The antigen remains unidentified. The sample consisted of blood. The receptor was derived from a man between 40 and 49 years old with Graves' hyperthyroidism. The J gene is TRBJ1-2, the V gene TRBV6-1; weak D call: TRBD1 (6 bases). Here the CDR3 reads CASSEIGGAGGGYTF. In DNA form, the CDR3 reads TGTGCCAGCAGTGAAATCGGGGGGGCCGGTGGTGGCTACACCTTC.